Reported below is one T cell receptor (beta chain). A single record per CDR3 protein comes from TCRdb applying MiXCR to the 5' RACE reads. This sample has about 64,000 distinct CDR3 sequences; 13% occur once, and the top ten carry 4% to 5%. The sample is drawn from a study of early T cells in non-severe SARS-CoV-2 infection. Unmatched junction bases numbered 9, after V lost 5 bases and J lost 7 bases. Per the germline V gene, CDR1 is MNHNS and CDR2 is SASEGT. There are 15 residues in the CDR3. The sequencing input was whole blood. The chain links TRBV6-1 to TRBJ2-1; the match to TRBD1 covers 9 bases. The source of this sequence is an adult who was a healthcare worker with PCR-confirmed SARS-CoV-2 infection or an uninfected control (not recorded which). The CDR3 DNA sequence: TGTGCCAGCAGTAACACAGGGGGCAACGGGAATGAGCAGTTCTTC. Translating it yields CASSNTGGNGNEQFF.